The 15 T cell receptor beta chains listed next were all sequenced from one sample in a study of blood T cells in healthy people across ages. A second PCR, run for about 7 to 11 cycles, used a sample-barcoded 5' primer plus a J-beta primer mix. Each CDR3 protein gets one entry after TCRdb re-called the 5' RACE reads with MiXCR. In the table there are roughly 1,500,000 distinct CDR3 sequences, about 31% of which are singletons. The sequencing input was blood. All receptors derive from a woman in her twenties or thirties in good health.

This chain connects TRBV12-3 or TRBV12-4 to TRBJ2-7, with D possibly being TRBD1 or TRBD2 (5 bases each). CDR3 length equals 14 residues. Trimming took off 6 bases at V and 3 bases at J, with 15 bases between the two ends. CDR3 bases: TGTGCCAGCAGCTTTTTCGGGACGTTCTACGAGCAGTACTTC. This translates into CASSFFGTFYEQYF.

This chain joins TRBV4-2 and TRBJ1-1; D unclear. Germline CDR1 and CDR2: LGHNA and YNFKEQ. Trimming took 1 base from V and 4 from J, leaving 13 bases between them. This CDR3 spans 15 amino acids. CDR3 sequence: CASSQGDRRGTEAFF. The CDR3 DNA reads as TGTGCCAGCAGCCAAGGCGACCGGCGAGGCACTGAAGCTTTCTTT.

The chain is built from TRBV11-2 and TRBJ2-3; 7 nucleotides match TRBD2. This CDR3 comprises 19 residues. V shed 2 bases, J shed 0 bases, and the junction held 14 bases outside the gene matches. Germline loops: CDR1 SGHAT, CDR2 FQNNGV. The CDR3 reads CASSLSLSGGRGSTDTQYF. The CDR3 DNA sequence: TGTGCCAGCAGCTTATCCTTGTCGGGTGGGAGGGGAAGCACAGATACGCAGTATTTT.

The rearrangement joins TRBV20-1 to TRBJ2-5; 7 bases are shared with TRBD1. V dropped 5 bases and J dropped 5; count of bases not matched to a gene: 11. Germline V gives CDR1 DFQATT, CDR2 SNEGSKA (reference sequence). The CDR3 is made up of 14 amino acids. The CDR3 spells CSAWAEGADETQYF. As DNA, the CDR3 is TGCAGTGCTTGGGCCGAGGGGGCGGATGAGACCCAGTACTTC.

This chain links TRBV20-1 with TRBJ1-1, with D possibly TRBD1 on 6 matching bases. Germline V gene sequence: CDR1 DFQATT, CDR2 SNEGSKA (reference sequence). This CDR3 is built from 14 residues. V was cut by 5 bases and J by 2 bases, with 15 bases left in between. The CDR3 region has the DNA TGCAGTGCTCATGGGGGGCCGGGTAACACTGAAGCTTTCTTT. Translation gives CSAHGGPGNTEAFF.

This rearrangement joins TRBV14 to TRBJ1-6; 7 nucleotides line up with TRBD1. The V gene's germline CDR1 is SGHDN and CDR2 FVKESK. This CDR3 comprises 14 residues. Germline trimming cut 0 bases from V and 11 bases from J; bases unmatched to any gene: 4. CDR3 in amino acids: CASSQEQGITPLHF. The CDR3 DNA follows: TGTGCCAGCAGCCAAGAACAGGGGATCACACCCCTCCACTTT.

The chain uses TRBV27 and TRBJ2-2, with D possibly matching TRBD1 (6 bases). This CDR3 contains 16 residues. Germline V gives CDR1 MNHEY, CDR2 SMNVEV (reference sequence). The V end was cut by 4 bases, the J end by 8 bases, with 20 bases between. For the CDR3, the DNA is TGTGCCAGCAGTTACCAATTGGGGGCCAGACCGGGGGAGCTGTTTTTT. Amino acid sequence: CASSYQLGARPGELFF.

Of note for this clonotype: The DNA is left out, because the CDR3 cannot be placed on it with certainty; the CDR3 is given as TCRdb lists it. The chain is built from TRBV12-1 and TRBJ2-5; the D call in the table, TRBD2, was not verified against the DNA. TRBV12-1 is an annotated pseudogene. The CDR3 has 19 amino acids, counting both end residues. The CDR3 sequence: CASSHLLFASGSDQETQYF.

The chain has TRBV20-1 and TRBJ2-7; 8 nucleotides agree with TRBD2. This CDR3 is 15 amino acids long. Losses at the gene ends were 2 bases for V and 6 bases for J; bases not matched to a gene: 12. Germline CDR1 reads DFQATT; CDR2 reads SNEGSKA (reference sequence). The CDR3 loop reads CSARPPGGEDCEQYF. CDR3 nucleotide sequence: TGCAGTGCTAGACCCCCCGGGGGGGAGGACTGCGAGCAGTACTTC.

The chain links TRBV15 to TRBJ2-1; a weak D match, TRBD1 (6 bases). The CDR3 totals 15 residues. The germline V gene encodes CDR1 LNHNV and CDR2 YYDKDF (reference sequence). V was shortened by 5 bases and J by 3 bases, with 14 bases between the two germline ends. CDR3 amino acids: CATSPRQGIYNEQFF. CDR3 nucleotide sequence: TGTGCCACCAGCCCTCGGCAGGGGATCTACAATGAGCAGTTCTTC.

This clonotype was detected a few times. The chain recombines TRBV11-1 with TRBJ2-5; possibly TRBD1 for D (6 bases). CDR1 SGHAT and CDR2 FQDESV come from the germline V gene (reference sequence). CDR3 length equals 15 residues. V lost 2 bases to trimming and J lost 4 bases, with 14 bases between them. The CDR3 DNA reads as TGTGCCAGCAGCTTACATACAGGGAGCCCAGAGACCCAGTACTTC. It specifies CASSLHTGSPETQYF.

Ten or more counts support this clonotype. The rearrangement joins TRBV4-2 to TRBJ2-7; D is uncertain. Germline CDR1 is LGHNA and CDR2 is YNFKEQ. The CDR3 spans 15 residues. V lost 4 bases to trimming and J lost 6 bases, with 19 bases between them. The CDR3 DNA reads TGTGCCAGCAGCCGACTTGATCCTGGTGGGTCCGAGCAGTACTTC. It codes for CASSRLDPGGSEQYF.

This clonotype appeared a few times. J is TRBJ2-4 and V is TRBV9, with TRBD2 identical over 12 bases. The DNA end favors TRBJ2-7, so the J call may be wrong. The CDR3 loop spans 17 amino acids. Looked up from germline, CDR1 is SGDLS and CDR2 is YYNGEE. CDR3: CASSVEAGLAGGYEQYF. The CDR3 DNA sequence: TGTGCCAGCAGCGTAGAGGCGGGACTAGCGGGTGGCTACGAGCAGTACTTC.

As for this clonotype: One junction end does not reproduce the germline sequence, and a read error may be involved. V gene TRBV5-1 combines with J gene TRBJ2-5, with 7 bases lining up with TRBD2. CDR3 length: 14 residues. Germline CDR1 is SGHRS and CDR2 is YFSETQ. Here the CDR3 DNA reads TGCGCCAGCAGTTCGCAAGCGGGGAGAGAGCCCCAGTACTTC. Its protein is CASSSQAGREPQYF.

This clonotype was seen many times. J is TRBJ2-5 and V is TRBV20-1; the D gene could be TRBD1 or TRBD2 (5 bases each). This CDR3 is built from 13 residues. V was trimmed by 3 bases and J by 3 bases, leaving 11 bases between them. Germline V lookup: CDR1 DFQATT, CDR2 SNEGSKA (reference sequence). CDR3 nucleotide sequence: TGCAGTGCTAGTCCCGGGACGGAAGAGACCCAGTACTTC. Protein: CSASPGTEETQYF.